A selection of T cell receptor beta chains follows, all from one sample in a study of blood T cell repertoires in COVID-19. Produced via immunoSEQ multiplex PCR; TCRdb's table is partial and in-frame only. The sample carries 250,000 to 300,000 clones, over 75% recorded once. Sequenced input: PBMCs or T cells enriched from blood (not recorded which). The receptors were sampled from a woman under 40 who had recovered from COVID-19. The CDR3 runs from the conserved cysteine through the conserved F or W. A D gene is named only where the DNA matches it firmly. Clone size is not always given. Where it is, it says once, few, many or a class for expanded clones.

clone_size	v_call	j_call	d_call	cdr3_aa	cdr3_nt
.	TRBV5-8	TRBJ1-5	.	CASSLEGDSNQPQHF	TGTGCCAGCAGCTTGGAAGGGGATAGCAATCAGCCCCAGCATTTT
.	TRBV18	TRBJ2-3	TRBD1	CASSPTAGTGGPDTQYF	TGTGCCAGCTCACCGACAGCCGGGACAGGGGGCCCAGATACGCAGTATTTT
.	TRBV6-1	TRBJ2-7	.	CASSEIQAYQQYF	TGTGCCAGCAGTGAAATCCAGGCCTACCAGCAGTACTTC
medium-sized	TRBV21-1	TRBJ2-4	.	CATRTNQTPRGIAKNIQYF	TGTGCCACCAGAACTAACCAGACCCCAAGAGGAATAGCCAAAAACATTCAGTACTTC
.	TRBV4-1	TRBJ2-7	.	CASSQYDRIGYEQYF	TGCGCCAGCAGCCAATATGACAGGATCGGGTACGAGCAGTACTTC
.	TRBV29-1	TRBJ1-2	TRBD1	CSVGGQAYGYTF	TGCAGCGTTGGAGGACAGGCCTATGGCTACACCTTC
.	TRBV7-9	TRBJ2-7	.	CASSLAPDISYEQYF	TGTGCCAGCAGCTTAGCTCCGGACATCTCCTACGAGCAGTACTTC
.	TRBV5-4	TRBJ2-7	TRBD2	CASSSPGTSGREQYF	TGTGCCAGCAGCTCTCCCGGGACTAGCGGGAGAGAGCAGTACTTC
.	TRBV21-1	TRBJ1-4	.	CAFWGRNEKLFF	TGTGCCTTTTGGGGGCGTAATGAAAAACTGTTTTTT
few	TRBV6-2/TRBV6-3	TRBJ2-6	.	CASSYSGEGANVLTF	TGTGCCAGCAGTTACTCAGGGGAAGGGGCCAACGTCCTGACTTTC
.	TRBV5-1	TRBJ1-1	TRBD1	CASSLTGANTEAFF	TGCGCCAGCAGCTTGACAGGGGCGAACACTGAAGCTTTCTTT
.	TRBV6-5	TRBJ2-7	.	CASSSSGSTYEQYF	TGTGCCAGCAGTTCCAGCGGTTCCACCTACGAGCAGTACTTC
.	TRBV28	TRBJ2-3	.	CASSSPGAGKTQYF	TGTGCCAGCAGTTCCCCCGGAGCTGGTAAGACGCAGTATTTT
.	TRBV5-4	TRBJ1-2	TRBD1	CASSLGGQGANNYGYTF	TGTGCCAGCAGCTTGGGGGGACAGGGGGCCAATAACTATGGCTACACCTTC
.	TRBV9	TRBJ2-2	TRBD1	CASSPGQELFTGELFF	TGTGCCAGCAGCCCAGGACAGGAATTATTTACCGGGGAGCTGTTTTTT
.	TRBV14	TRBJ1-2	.	CASSQDINRNYGYTF	TGTGCCAGCAGCCAAGATATTAACAGAAACTATGGCTACACCTTC
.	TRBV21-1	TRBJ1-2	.	CASSKRQVGYTF	TGTGCCAGCAGCAAAAGACAGGTTGGCTACACCTTC
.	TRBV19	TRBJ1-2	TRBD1	CASSLSGTGFGYTF	TGTGCCAGTAGTTTATCCGGGACAGGGTTTGGCTACACCTTC
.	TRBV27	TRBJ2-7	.	CASSLYGTVSYEQYF	TGTGCCAGCAGTTTATACGGGACTGTCTCCTACGAGCAGTACTTC
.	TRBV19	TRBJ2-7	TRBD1	CASSMGTGADYEQYF	TGTGCCAGTAGTATGGGTACAGGGGCTGACTACGAGCAGTACTTC
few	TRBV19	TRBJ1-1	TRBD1	CASSMAGGNTEAFF	TGTGCCAGTAGTATGGCAGGGGGTAACACTGAAGCTTTCTTT
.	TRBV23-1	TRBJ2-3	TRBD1	CASSQSNLGQNTDTQYF	TGCGCCAGCAGTCAATCGAATTTGGGACAGAACACAGATACGCAGTATTTT
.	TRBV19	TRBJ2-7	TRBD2	CASSIHGGGSSYEQYF	TGTGCCAGTAGTATACATGGCGGGGGGAGCTCCTACGAGCAGTACTTC
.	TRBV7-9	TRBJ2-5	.	CASSSRQRDSTQYF	TGTGCCAGCAGCTCCCGGCAGAGGGACTCGACCCAGTACTTC
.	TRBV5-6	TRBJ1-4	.	CASNFGGANEKLFF	TGTGCCAGCAACTTTGGGGGGGCGAATGAAAAACTGTTTTTT
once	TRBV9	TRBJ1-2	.	CASSVATGGQGVGYTF	TGTGCCAGCAGCGTAGCTACGGGGGGCCAGGGAGTAGGCTACACCTTC
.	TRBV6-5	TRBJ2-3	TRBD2	CASRAGGPIDTQYF	TGTGCCAGCCGAGCGGGAGGGCCTATAGATACGCAGTATTTT
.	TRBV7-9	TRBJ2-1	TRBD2	CASSPTSGKGYNEQFF	TGTGCCAGCAGCCCGACTAGCGGGAAGGGATACAATGAGCAGTTCTTC
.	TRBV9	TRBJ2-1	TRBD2	CASSVGLAEYNEQFF	TGTGCCAGCAGCGTAGGGCTAGCGGAATACAATGAGCAGTTCTTC
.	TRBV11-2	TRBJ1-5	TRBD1	CASSLGQGAIQPQHF	TGTGCCAGCAGCTTAGGACAGGGGGCGATTCAGCCCCAGCATTTT
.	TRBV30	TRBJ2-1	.	CAWTHTTAYNEQFF	TGTGCCTGGACTCACACGACAGCGTACAATGAGCAGTTCTTC